The 11 T cell receptor beta chains in this list originate from one sample, sequenced in a study of T cells in Graves' hyperthyroidism and ophthalmopathy. RNA transcripts were the template for amplifying TCR beta CDR3 regions. The TCR CDR3 first-round RT-PCR relied on the HTBI primer set. TCRdb reprocessed the multiplex PCR reads via MiXCR and lists one record per CDR3 protein. Among hundreds of thousands of distinct CDR3 sequences, 15% to 20% were seen once, and the ten largest hold roughly 47%. The specimen sequenced was blood. These receptors were taken from a man aged 35-49 years with Graves' ophthalmopathy.

This clonotype has a count of ten or more. The rearrangement links TRBV3-1 to TRBJ2-4; D is undetermined. The V gene lost 3 bases and the J gene lost 8 bases, with 11 bases spanning the gap. CDR1 LGHDT and CDR2 YNNKEL come from the germline V gene (reference sequence). The CDR3 has 13 amino acids. The CDR3 protein is CASSQNPADIQYF. The CDR3 nucleotides are TGTGCCAGCAGCCAGAATCCTGCGGACATTCAGTACTTC.

The chain couples TRBV18 to TRBJ2-6; D gene ambiguous. Germline V gene data show CDR1 as KGHSH and CDR2 as LQKENI. The CDR3 has 17 residues. Trimming removed 4 bases at V and 7 bases at J, with 20 bases between. The CDR3 loop reads CASSRLAGLNGANVLTF. The DNA for the CDR3 is TGTGCCAGCTCACGACTGGCAGGCCTGAATGGAGCCAACGTCCTGACTTTC.

As concerns this clonotype: A read error may account for a junction end that differs from germline. The chain uses TRBV10-3 and TRBJ2-5; 7 bases fit TRBD2. CDR1 and CDR2 (germline): ENHRY, SYGVKD. The CDR3 covers 17 residues. In DNA, the CDR3 is TGTGCCATCAGTGGTCGGGACGGGGGAGGGCCGTGGGAGACCCAGTGCTTC. This encodes CAISGRDGGGPWETQCF.

This clonotype was observed a handful of times. The V call is TRBV27, the J call TRBJ1-1; no definite D call. Trimming pared 5 bases from V and 4 bases from J, leaving 14 bases between. In germline, CDR1 is MNHEY, CDR2 SMNVEV (reference sequence). This CDR3 is built from 14 residues. For the CDR3, the DNA is TGTGCCAGCAGTCTGGACCCCTCTATCACTGAAGCTTTCTTT. Its translation is CASSLDPSITEAFF.

This clonotype was seen many times. The rearrangement uses TRBV3-1 and TRBJ2-1, with D tentatively TRBD2 (6 bases). Per germline, CDR1 LGHDT and CDR2 YNNKEL (reference sequence). CDR3 length equals 14 residues. V lost 0 bases and J 10 bases, leaving 13 bases between the germline ends. The CDR3 nucleotides read TGTGCCAGCAGCCAAGAACGGTGGCGGGGAGAGCAGTTCTTC. Translating it yields CASSQERWRGEQFF.

The chain uses TRBV9 and TRBJ1-4; perhaps TRBD1 as D (5 bases). From germline, CDR1 is SGDLS and CDR2 YYNGEE. This CDR3 is built from 14 residues. The V and J ends lost 2 bases and 5 bases respectively, with 10 bases between them. CDR3 DNA: TGTGCCAGCAGCGTCGGACAAATAAATGAAAAACTGTTTTTT. Translated, it gives CASSVGQINEKLFF.

This clonotype was counted only a few times. The rearrangement joins TRBV20-1 to TRBJ2-1; D unclear. Germline CDR1 reads DFQATT; CDR2 reads SNEGSKA (reference sequence). Trimming took 2 bases from V and 9 from J, leaving 17 bases between them. The CDR3 totals 14 residues. The CDR3 loop reads CSARNAVERIEQFF. The CDR3 DNA reads TGCAGTGCTAGAAACGCCGTTGAGAGGATTGAGCAGTTCTTC.

This clonotype was seen a handful of times. The J gene is TRBJ1-4, the V gene TRBV7-9; 7 bases are a match to TRBD1. This CDR3 region has 18 residues. Germline CDR1 SEHNR, CDR2 FQNEAQ (reference sequence). The ends lost 7 bases at V and 6 bases at J; junction bases unmatched: 20. CDR3 nucleotide sequence: TGTGCCAGCATCCGAGGGGGAGGGGGCTTTGAGGCAGATGAAAAACTGTTTTTT. It is translated as CASIRGGGGFEADEKLFF. The full variable domain, completed using reference TRBV7-9 and TRBJ1-4, is DTGVSQNPRHKITKRGQNVTFRCDPISEHNRLYWYRQTLGQGPEFLTYFQNEAQLEKSRLLSDRFSAERPKGSFSTLEIQRTEQGDSAMYLCASIRGGGGFEADEKLFFGSGTQLSVL.

This clonotype was found many times. The chain combines TRBV30 with TRBJ2-5; D unresolved. Trimming pared 3 bases from V and 5 bases from J, leaving 13 bases between. CDR3 length equals 13 residues. CDR1 GTSNPN and CDR2 SVGIG come from the germline V gene (reference sequence). The chain's CDR3 is CAWRTPMGETQYF. CDR3 coding DNA: TGTGCCTGGAGGACGCCAATGGGGGAGACCCAGTACTTC.

This clonotype has only a few counts. DNA of the CDR3: TGCAGCGTTGAAGATTGGAAACAGGGGGGATATGGCTACACCTTC. As protein: CSVEDWKQGGYGYTF. The chain carries TRBV29-1 and TRBJ1-2; 8 bases match TRBD1. CDR3 length: 15 residues. The V and J ends lost 0 bases and 5 bases, in that order; junction bases with no gene match: 8. Looked up from germline, CDR1 is SQVTM and CDR2 is ANQGSEA.

This clonotype was detected ten times or more. The chain uses TRBV20-1 and TRBJ2-3, with D possibly being TRBD2 (5 bases). Trimming stripped 1 base from V and 6 bases from J, with 8 bases between. The CDR3 has 12 residues. Per germline, CDR1 DFQATT and CDR2 SNEGSKA (reference sequence). CDR3 amino acids: CSARAGWDTQYF. The CDR3 DNA reads as TGCAGTGCTAGAGCGGGATGGGATACGCAGTATTTT.